The 3 T cell receptor beta chains presented below share a single source sample, sequenced in a study of identical twins. In TCRdb, the 5' RACE reads were re-called with MiXCR into one record per CDR3 protein. The data contain a few hundred thousand distinct CDR3 sequences, over 8.5% of them singletons. These records were also assigned to another study, of yellow fever vaccine responses in identical twins.

What was sequenced was PBMCs. The receptors stem from a woman between 18 and 29 years old in good health.

In its sample, this clonotype was seen a few times. The chain uses TRBV20-1 and TRBJ1-6; D gene unclear. CDR3 length: 17 amino acids. Trimming removed 0 bases from V and 0 bases from J, with 12 bases in between. The germline V gene has CDR1 DFQATT and CDR2 SNEGSKA (reference sequence). CDR3 sequence: CSARDPDFTSYNSPLHF. Here the CDR3 DNA reads TGCAGTGCTAGAGATCCCGACTTCACCTCCTATAATTCACCCCTCCACTTT.

At least ten counts were recorded for this clonotype. This chain links TRBV6-5 with TRBJ2-7; D gene uncertain. The CDR3 is 11 residues long. V lost 2 bases and J lost 7, with 6 bases in between. Germline CDR1 reads MNHEY; CDR2 reads SVGAGI. This CDR3 reads CASSYIGEQYF. CDR3 in DNA: TGTGCCAGCAGTTACATCGGGGAGCAGTACTTC.

This clonotype came up many times. The chain carries TRBV20-1 and TRBJ1-5; 7 bases map to TRBD1. The length of the CDR3 is 15 residues. Germline-derived CDR1 and CDR2 are DFQATT and SNEGSKA (reference sequence). Germline trimming cut 0 bases from V and 1 base from J; bases unmatched to any gene: 3. The CDR3 coding sequence is TGCAGTGCTAGAGATCTCAGGGGGAGCAATCAGCCCCAGCATTTT. Residues: CSARDLRGSNQPQHF.